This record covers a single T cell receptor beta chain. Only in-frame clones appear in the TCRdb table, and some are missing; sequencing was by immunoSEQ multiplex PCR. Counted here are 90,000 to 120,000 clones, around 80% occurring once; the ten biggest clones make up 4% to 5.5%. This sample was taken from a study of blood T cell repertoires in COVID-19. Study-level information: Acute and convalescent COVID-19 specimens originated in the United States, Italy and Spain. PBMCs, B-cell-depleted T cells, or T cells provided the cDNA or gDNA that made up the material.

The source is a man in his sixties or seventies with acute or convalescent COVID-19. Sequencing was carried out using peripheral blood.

The CDR3 reads CASSLGGQGNNSPLHF. The CDR3 nucleotides read TGTGCCAGCAGCTTAGGTGGACAGGGGAATAATTCACCCCTCCACTTT. This chain connects TRBV13 to TRBJ1-6; TRBD1 aligns across 9 bases. V trimming: 0 bases; J trimming: 5 bases; junction bases outside the gene matches: 2. Germline V gene sequence: CDR1 PRHDT, CDR2 FYEKMQ (reference sequence). The CDR3 spans 16 residues.